This is a list of T cell receptor beta chains from one sample in a study of PD-1 blockade in classical Hodgkin lymphoma. Sequenced by immunoSEQ multiplex PCR; TCRdb stores in-frame clones only, minus some. The table records tens of thousands of clones, 75% to 85% of them present only once. Material: peripheral blood mononuclear cells (PBMCs), obtained at baseline. The receptors shown here come from a human donor with classical Hodgkin lymphoma. Both conserved end residues are part of each CDR3. The D gene is left open where the match is weak. Only some rows state a clone size, as once, few, many or a class for expanded clones.

CDR3nt	CDR3aa	v_gene	abundance	j_gene	d_gene	len
-	CASSKGRVGQGNTEAFF	TRBV21-1	-	TRBJ1-1	-	17
TGCGCCAGCAGCCAAGATCTGATGGAAGCGAACACCGGGGAGCTGTTTTTT	CASSQDLMEANTGELFF	TRBV4-3	-	TRBJ2-2	-	17
TGTGCCAGCAGCTACGGGACAGGAGCCACTAACTATGGCTACACCTTC	CASSYGTGATNYGYTF	TRBV11-3	once	TRBJ1-2	TRBD1	16
TGTGCCAGTAGTACCGACTGGGGTCGGCAGTACTTC	CASSTDWGRQYF	TRBV19	-	TRBJ2-7	-	12
TGTGCCAGCAGCTTAGGAGGAGGGTGGCTCTCTGGAAACACCATATATTTT	CASSLGGGWLSGNTIYF	TRBV7-8	few	TRBJ1-3	-	17
TGCGCCAGCAGCTTCCTAGCGGGGGGCACAGATACGCAGTATTTT	CASSFLAGGTDTQYF	TRBV5-1	-	TRBJ2-3	TRBD2	15
TGCGCCAGCAGCCTGACGCCGGGCAGCTCCTACGAGCAGTACTTC	CASSLTPGSSYEQYF	TRBV5-1	-	TRBJ2-7	-	15
TGTGCCAGCAGCTTTGGGACGGTATACGAAAAACTGTTTTTT	CASSFGTVYEKLFF	TRBV5-5	-	TRBJ1-4	-	14
TGTGCCACCAGCAGAGACCCTTATTTCGTGGGGAGGGACTATGGCTACACCTTC	CATSRDPYFVGRDYGYTF	TRBV15	-	TRBJ1-2	-	18
TGTGCCAGCTCACCTGGTGGGACAGGGGGTATTCAGCCCCAGCATTTT	CASSPGGTGGIQPQHF	TRBV18	-	TRBJ1-5	TRBD1	16
TGTGCCAGCAGCTTATCGACAGGTCCCTACGAGCAGTACTTC	CASSLSTGPYEQYF	TRBV7-9	few	TRBJ2-7	-	14
TGTGCCAGCAGCTTATACAGCGCTAGCGGGGGTAATGAGCAGTTCTTC	CASSLYSASGGNEQFF	TRBV7-2	-	TRBJ2-1	TRBD2	16
TGTGCCAGCAGCCCTGGACAGGGGCGTCAGCCCCAGCATTTT	CASSPGQGRQPQHF	TRBV28	-	TRBJ1-5	TRBD1	14
TGTGCCAGTGAATTACAGGGCATCACTGAAGCTTTCTTT	CASELQGITEAFF	TRBV6-6	-	TRBJ1-1	-	13
TGTGCCACTAAAGGAAGGCCGCAGGTGGGAAACACCATATATTTT	CATKGRPQVGNTIYF	TRBV6-1	-	TRBJ1-3	-	15
TGTGCCAGCCGCTTGATGGGAATTGGCTACACCTTC	CASRLMGIGYTF	TRBV28	-	TRBJ1-2	-	12
TGTGCCAGCAGCTTAGAAGCCGTCTGGCCCAAAAACATTCAGTACTTC	CASSLEAVWPKNIQYF	TRBV5-8	-	TRBJ2-4	-	16
TGTGCCAGCAGCGGACGGAGCAGCGGCTACACCTTC	CASSGRSSGYTF	TRBV7-2	-	TRBJ1-2	-	12
TGTGCCAGCAGCTTCACGACCGACAAGAATGGCTACACCTTC	CASSFTTDKNGYTF	TRBV7-2	-	TRBJ1-2	-	14
TGCGCCAGCAAAGGAACCGGGGAGCTGTTTTTT	CASKGTGELFF	TRBV5-1	-	TRBJ2-2	-	11
TGTGCCAGCAGCTTCGAGGGCATAGTAACTGAAGCTTTCTTT	CASSFEGIVTEAFF	TRBV7-9	-	TRBJ1-1	-	14
TGTGCCAGCTCACCCTACGATCAGAGCTCTGGAAACACCATATATTTT	CASSPYDQSSGNTIYF	TRBV18	-	TRBJ1-3	-	16
TGTGCCAGCAGCCCCCAGGGCCGGACTGAAGCTTTCTTT	CASSPQGRTEAFF	TRBV13	-	TRBJ1-1	-	13
TGCGCCAGCAGCCAAGATAACGGGGAAACTGGAAACACCATATATTTT	CASSQDNGETGNTIYF	TRBV4-3	-	TRBJ1-3	-	16
TGTGCCAGCACCTGGTCGGGGGCGGGAAACACCATATATTTT	CASTWSGAGNTIYF	TRBV10-3	-	TRBJ1-3	-	14
TGTGCCAGCAGCTTAGCCTACGGCAGAGATCTTATTCAGCCCCAGCATTTT	CASSLAYGRDLIQPQHF	TRBV7-9	-	TRBJ1-5	-	17
TGTGCCAGCAGCGGACAGGGCATAGATACGCAGTATTTT	CASSGQGIDTQYF	TRBV6-1	-	TRBJ2-3	TRBD1	13
TGTGCCATCAGTGAGTCTCAAAACACTGAAGCTTTCTTT	CAISESQNTEAFF	TRBV10-3	-	TRBJ1-1	-	13
TGTGCCAGCAGCTTGGACCCGTCGGGCGTACGAGTGCAGTACTTC	CASSLDPSGVRVQYF	TRBV5-6	-	TRBJ2-7	-	15
TGTGCCAGCAGCTTACAAGGGGGGTCCTACGAGCAGTACTTC	CASSLQGGSYEQYF	TRBV7-8	-	TRBJ2-7	-	14
TGCGCCAGTCAACCCGAGGGGGCTGGAAACACCATATATTTT	CASQPEGAGNTIYF	TRBV5-1	-	TRBJ1-3	-	14